This T cell receptor beta chain was captured by sequencing in a study of blood T cell repertoires in COVID-19. Study in general: Sites across the United States, Italy and Spain contributed samples from acute and convalescent COVID-19.

The CDR3 contains 16 residues. J gave up 8 bases and V 2 bases, and 10 bases lay outside the gene matches. Germline CDR1 is MGHDK and CDR2 is SYGVNS. Across about two dozen US areas, participants ranged in age from about 18 to 89 years. Cohort assignment relied on participant-reported clinical history. Original data processing: Reference gene primer amplification gave nucleated cell count estimates. Sequenced by immunoSEQ multiplex PCR; TCRdb stores in-frame clones only, minus some. V and J calls and clone size follow that table, whereas D and trimming were derived from the DNA. Seen here are about 440,000 clones, 90% observed once, and the top ten hold approximately 0.55%.

The sample consisted of PBMCs or T cells enriched from blood (not recorded which). The chain uses TRBV25-1 and TRBJ1-3, with 9 bases that match TRBD1. The receptor was isolated from a man aged 18 to 29 who had recovered from COVID-19. CDR3 in amino acids: CASSEGTGGIMDTIYF. The CDR3 bases are TGTGCCAGCAGTGAAGGAACAGGGGGCATTATGGACACCATATATTTT.